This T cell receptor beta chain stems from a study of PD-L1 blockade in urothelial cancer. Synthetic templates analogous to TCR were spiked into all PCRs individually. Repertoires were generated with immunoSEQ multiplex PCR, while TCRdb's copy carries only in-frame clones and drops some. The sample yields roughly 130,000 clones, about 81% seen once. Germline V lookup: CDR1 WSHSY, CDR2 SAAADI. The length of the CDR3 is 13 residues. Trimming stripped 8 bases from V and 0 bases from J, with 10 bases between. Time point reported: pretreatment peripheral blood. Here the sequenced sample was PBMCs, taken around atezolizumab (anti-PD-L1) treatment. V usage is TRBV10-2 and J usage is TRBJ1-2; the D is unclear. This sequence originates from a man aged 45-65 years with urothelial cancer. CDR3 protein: CASRVDANYGYTF. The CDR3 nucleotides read TGCGCCAGCCGGGTGGATGCTAACTATGGCTACACCTTC.